These 3 T cell receptor beta chains were sequenced from one sample in a study of cytomegalovirus exposure and HLA in healthy donors. The PCR made use of 60 Vbeta and 13 Jbeta primers. TCRdb's copy holds only in-frame clones and misses some; the assay was immunoSEQ multiplex PCR. Among 100,000 to 150,000 clones listed, 81% were seen once. Sequencing input: PBMCs. These receptors were taken from a man younger than 30 in good health and CMV-seronegative.

The chain uses TRBV6-6 and TRBJ1-2; tentative D call: TRBD1 (5 bases). CDR3 length: 15 residues. Looked up from germline, CDR1 is MNHNY and CDR2 is SVGAGI (reference sequence). V lost 2 bases and J 0 bases, leaving 10 bases between the germline ends. The DNA of the CDR3 is TGTGCCAGCAGTTACGGAGGGACTACTAACTATGGCTACACCTTC. This gives the protein CASSYGGTTNYGYTF.

This clone appeared once. The chain carries TRBV5-1 and TRBJ2-2; no definite D call. Germline V CDR1 and CDR2: SGHRS, YFSETQ. The germline V and J ends were trimmed by 4 bases and 3 bases, with 10 bases remaining between them. The length of the CDR3 is 14 residues. The CDR3 sequence: CASSEWADTGELFF. Written as DNA, the CDR3 is TGCGCCAGCAGCGAGTGGGCCGACACCGGGGAGCTGTTTTTT.

The rearrangement uses TRBV9 and TRBJ1-1; TRBD1 matches 7 bases. V lost 0 bases, J lost 6 bases, and 5 bases stayed unmatched. This CDR3 comprises 14 residues. The germline V gene encodes CDR1 SGDLS and CDR2 YYNGEE. CDR3 DNA: TGTGCCAGCAGCGTAGGAGGGGGCGACGCTGAAGCTTTCTTT. Amino acid sequence: CASSVGGGDAEAFF.